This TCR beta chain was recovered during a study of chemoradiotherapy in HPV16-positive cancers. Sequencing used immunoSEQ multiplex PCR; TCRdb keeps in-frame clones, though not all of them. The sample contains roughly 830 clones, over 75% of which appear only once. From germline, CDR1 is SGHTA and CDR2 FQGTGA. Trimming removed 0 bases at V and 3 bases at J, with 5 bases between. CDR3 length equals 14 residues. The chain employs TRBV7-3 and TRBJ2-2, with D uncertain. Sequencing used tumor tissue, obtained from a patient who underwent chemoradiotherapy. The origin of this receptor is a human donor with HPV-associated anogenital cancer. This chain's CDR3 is CASSLTADTGELFF. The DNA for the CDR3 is TGTGCCAGCAGCTTAACTGCAGACACCGGGGAGCTGTTTTTT.